This is a list of T cell receptor beta chains from one sample in a study of blood T cell repertoires in COVID-19. Clones were sequenced by immunoSEQ multiplex PCR, and TCRdb holds only the in-frame ones, with some missing. Found here are nearly 80,000 clones, about four fifths of them singletons; the top ten hold about 35%. The sequencing sample was made of peripheral blood. The receptors derive from a woman aged 65 to 85 with acute or convalescent COVID-19. Each CDR3 is given with its conserved first and last residue. The D gene is left open where the match is weak. Clone size is given for some rows only: seen once, a few or many times, or a class if the clone is expanded.

cdr3_aa	cdr3_nt	j_call	d_call	clone_size	v_call
CASTYPGADTQYF	TGTGCCAGCACTTACCCCGGGGCAGATACGCAGTATTTT	TRBJ2-3	NA	NA	TRBV6-2/TRBV6-3
CASRPTSGGGEQFF	TGTGCCAGCAGGCCGACTAGCGGGGGAGGTGAGCAGTTCTTC	TRBJ2-1	TRBD2	NA	TRBV27
CASSNTRWYEQYF	TGTGCCAGCAGTAATACTAGGTGGTACGAGCAGTACTTC	TRBJ2-7	NA	NA	TRBV12-3/TRBV12-4
CSVVQGGFHEQYF	TGCAGCGTTGTCCAAGGGGGCTTCCACGAGCAGTACTTC	TRBJ2-7	TRBD1	NA	TRBV29-1
CASSLAARTGSQTQYF	TGCGCCAGCAGCTTGGCCGCACGGACAGGGTCACAGACCCAGTACTTC	TRBJ2-5	TRBD1	few	TRBV5-1
CASSLRDSSEAFF	TGTGCCAGCAGTCTAAGGGACAGCTCTGAAGCTTTCTTT	TRBJ1-1	TRBD1	NA	TRBV2
CASSLLTGELFF	TGTGCCAGCAGTTTGTTAACCGGGGAGCTGTTTTTT	TRBJ2-2	NA	once	TRBV6-6
CASSPRTGYFGNQPQHF	TGTGCCAGCAGTCCCCGGACAGGGTATTTCGGCAATCAGCCCCAGCATTTT	TRBJ1-5	TRBD1	NA	TRBV28
CASRTAINSPLHF	TGTGCCTCCAGGACAGCCATTAATTCACCCCTCCACTTT	TRBJ1-6	NA	once	TRBV10-3
CASSHVGQGIPGELFF	TGCGCCAGCAGCCACGTTGGGCAGGGTATCCCCGGGGAGCTGTTTTTT	TRBJ2-2	NA	few	TRBV4-1
CASSESQGDGYTF	TGCGCCAGCAGTGAAAGTCAGGGGGATGGCTACACCTTC	TRBJ1-2	TRBD1	NA	TRBV10-2
CSVEISGESNQPQHF	TGCAGCGTTGAAATTTCAGGCGAGAGCAATCAGCCCCAGCATTTT	TRBJ1-5	NA	NA	TRBV29-1
CASSQNRVGEAFF	TGTGCCAGCAGCCAAAACAGGGTTGGTGAAGCTTTCTTT	TRBJ1-1	NA	NA	TRBV14
CATSRDGGERYNSPLHF	TGTGCCACCAGCAGAGATGGAGGAGAACGCTATAATTCACCCCTCCACTTT	TRBJ1-6	NA	NA	TRBV15